This T cell receptor (beta chain) was profiled in a study of shared clonotypes between healthy human individuals. Only in-frame clones appear in the TCRdb table, and some are missing; sequencing was by immunoSEQ multiplex PCR. Of some 2,100,000 clones in the sample, roughly 91% were seen once. Positive CCR7 selection of CD45RO-negative cells yielded the naive CD8 cells, and terminally differentiated effector memory CD45RA+ cells were excluded. Material: naive CD8+ T cells from PBMCs. This TCR was sampled from a man aged 18 to 30 in good health. Some clones in this sample may be carry-over from other donors' samples.

The CDR3 DNA follows: TGTGCCAGCAGCCAAGGGGGGCGTGCAGAAGTGCAGCAGTACTTC. Translation: CASSQGGRAEVQQYF. This chain uses TRBV7-8 with TRBJ2-5; D is tentatively TRBD1 or TRBD2 (6 bases each). This CDR3 contains 15 residues. Germline values: CDR1 SGHVS, CDR2 FQNEAQ. Trimming shortened V by 5 bases and J by 11 bases, and 24 bases separated the two germline ends. Based on the CDR3 plus reference TRBV7-8 and TRBJ2-5, the full variable domain is GAGVSQSPRYKVAKRGQDVALRCDPISGHVSLFWYQQALGQGPEFLTYFQNEAQLDKSGLPSDRFFAERPEGSVSTLKIQRTQQEDSAVYLCASSQGGRAEVQQYFGPGTRLLVL.